This T cell receptor (beta chain) was captured by sequencing in a study of human T cells and chemical hapten exposure. Study information: DPC at 0.01% went onto the upper back in patch tests, read at 6 days.

A remark on this clonotype: This may be a read error: a much more frequent sequence differs by one nucleotide.

TCRdb re-called the RACE reads through MiXCR, storing one row per CDR3 protein. The sample yields about 380,000 distinct CDR3 sequences, approximately 5.1% seen once. This sample's time point: pre-sensitization, week 0. Specified treatment: therapeutic diphenylcyclopropenone sensitization with weekly scalp DPC. Unfractionated whole blood yielded the extracted total RNA. CDR1 is MDHEN, CDR2 SYDVKM, per germline. CDR3 size: 11 residues. The J gene is TRBJ1-4, the V gene TRBV28; D is unclear. This specimen was whole blood, taken in connection with sensitization to the hapten diphenylcyclopropenone (DPC). This TCR was recovered from a woman between 45 and 65 years old with alopecia areata. Some clones in this sample may be carry-over from other donors' samples. CDR3 in DNA: TGTCCCAGCAGTGATGGTGAAAAACTGTTTTTT. Translating gives CPSSDGEKLFF.